Following are 3 T cell receptor beta chains from one sample sequenced in a study of early T cells in non-severe SARS-CoV-2 infection. One entry per CDR3 protein, called by TCRdb with MiXCR from the 5' RACE reads. The top ten clones hold approximately 5.4% of a sample with about 64,000 distinct CDR3 sequences, over 4% of them seen once. The sample was whole blood. These receptors came from an adult who was a healthcare worker with PCR-confirmed SARS-CoV-2 infection or an uninfected control (not recorded which).

This clonotype was found a few times. The V and J genes are TRBV5-6 and TRBJ2-5, with D perhaps assigned TRBD1 or TRBD2 (5 bases each). The CDR3 has 14 residues. In germline, CDR1 is SGHDT, CDR2 YYEEEE. V was cut by 2 bases and J by 5 bases, with 13 bases left in between. The CDR3 DNA sequence: TGTGCCAGCAGCTTAGCAGGGACGGGGGAGACCCAGTACTTC. Its protein is CASSLAGTGETQYF.

This clonotype was recorded many times. The rearrangement uses TRBV29-1 and TRBJ2-3, with D perhaps matching TRBD2 (6 bases). Germline lookup yields CDR1 SQVTM and CDR2 ANQGSEA. The V gene lost 3 bases and the J gene lost 3 bases, with 13 bases spanning the gap. The CDR3 runs to 14 residues. The CDR3 protein is CSVDTGGATDTQYF. CDR3 sequence (DNA): TGCAGCGTTGATACTGGCGGGGCGACAGATACGCAGTATTTT.

In this sample, this clonotype turned up many times. This chain connects TRBV27 to TRBJ1-5; tentatively, D is TRBD1 (5 bases). This CDR3 region has 16 residues. Trimming shortened V by 5 bases and J by 3 bases, and 17 bases separated the two germline ends. Germline CDR1 reads MNHEY; CDR2 reads SMNVEV (reference sequence). The DNA of the CDR3 is TGTGCCAGCAGTCTCCAGGGCAGGGCCTACAATCAGCCCCAGCATTTT. Its translation: CASSLQGRAYNQPQHF.